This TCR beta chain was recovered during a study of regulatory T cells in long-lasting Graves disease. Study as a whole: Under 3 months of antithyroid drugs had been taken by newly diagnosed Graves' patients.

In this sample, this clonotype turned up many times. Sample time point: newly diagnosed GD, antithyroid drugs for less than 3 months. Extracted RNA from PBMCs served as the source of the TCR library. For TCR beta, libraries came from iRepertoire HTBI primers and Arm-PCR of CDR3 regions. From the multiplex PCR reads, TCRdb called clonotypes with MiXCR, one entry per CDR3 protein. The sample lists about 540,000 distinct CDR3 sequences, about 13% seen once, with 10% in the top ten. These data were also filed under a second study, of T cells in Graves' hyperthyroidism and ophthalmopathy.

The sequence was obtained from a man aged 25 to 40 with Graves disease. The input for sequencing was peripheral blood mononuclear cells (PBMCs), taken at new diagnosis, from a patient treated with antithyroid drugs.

CDR3 amino acids: CASSPLTESQETQYF. In nucleotides, the CDR3 is TGTGCCAGCTCACCATTAACAGAGAGCCAAGAGACCCAGTACTTC. The J gene is TRBJ2-5, the V gene TRBV18; D gene unclear. The CDR3 extends over 15 amino acids. V was trimmed by 2 bases and J by 1 base, leaving 11 bases between them. Germline V gene data show CDR1 as KGHSH and CDR2 as LQKENI.